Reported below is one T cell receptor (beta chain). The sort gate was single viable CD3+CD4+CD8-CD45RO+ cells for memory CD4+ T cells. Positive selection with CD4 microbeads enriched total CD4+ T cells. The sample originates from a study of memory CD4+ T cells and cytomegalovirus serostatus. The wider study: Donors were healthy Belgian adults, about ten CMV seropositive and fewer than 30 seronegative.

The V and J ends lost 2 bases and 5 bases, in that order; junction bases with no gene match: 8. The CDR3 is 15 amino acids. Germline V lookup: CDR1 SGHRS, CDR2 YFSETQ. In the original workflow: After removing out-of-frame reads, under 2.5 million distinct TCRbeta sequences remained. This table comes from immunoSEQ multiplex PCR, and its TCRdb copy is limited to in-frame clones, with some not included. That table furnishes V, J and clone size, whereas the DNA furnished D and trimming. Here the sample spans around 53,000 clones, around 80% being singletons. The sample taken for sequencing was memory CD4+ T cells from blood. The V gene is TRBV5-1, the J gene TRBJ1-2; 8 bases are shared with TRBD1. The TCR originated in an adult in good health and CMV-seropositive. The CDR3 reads CASSFGGTGGYGYTF. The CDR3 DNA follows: TGCGCCAGCAGCTTTGGAGGAACAGGGGGGTATGGCTACACCTTC.